The 26 T cell receptor beta chains given below trace back to one sample, sequenced in a study of T cells expressing NK-cell markers. TCRdb re-analyzed the 5' RACE reads; it lists each CDR3 protein once, without DNA. This table lists 350,000 to 450,000 distinct CDR3 sequences. Sequenced sample: blood T cells: a sorted CD56 or NKG2C T cell subset, CD4+ or CD8+ T cells, or bulk PBMC T cells (not recorded which). The receptors were sampled from a man between 18 and 69 years old in good health.

This rearrangement joins TRBV19 to TRBJ1-4. CDR1 and CDR2 from the germline V gene are LNHDA and SQIVND (reference sequence). The CDR3 has 14 amino acids. CDR3 sequence reads: CASNRTPSGEKLFF. Full variable domain (remainder filled in from reference TRBV19 and TRBJ1-4): DGGITQSPKYLFRKEGQNVTLSCEQNLNHDAMYWYRQDPGQGLRLIYYSQIVNDFQKGDIAEGYSVSREKKESFPLTVTSAQKNPTAFYLCASNRTPSGEKLFFGSGTQLSVL.

The rearrangement links TRBV20-1 to TRBJ2-7; TCRdb indicates TRBD1, and absent DNA this call remains unverified. The CDR3 extends over 11 amino acids. CDR1 is DFQATT, CDR2 SNEGSKA, per germline (reference sequence). The CDR3 spells CSAKGQREQYF.

V is TRBV5-1 and J is TRBJ2-3. The germline V gene encodes CDR1 SGHRS and CDR2 YFSETQ. This CDR3 contains 15 residues. The CDR3 sequence: CASKGLLVKTDTQYF.

The V call is TRBV15, the J call TRBJ2-1. Germline V gene sequence: CDR1 LNHNV, CDR2 YYDKDF (reference sequence). This CDR3 has 16 residues. The CDR3 spells CATSRIRQGSYNEQFF.

The chain is built from TRBV27 and TRBJ1-4. Germline V gives CDR1 MNHEY, CDR2 SMNVEV (reference sequence). The CDR3 totals 13 residues. The CDR3 sequence: CASSLQLEGKLFF.

The chain recombines TRBV2 with TRBJ1-1. Germline V gene data show CDR1 as SNHLY and CDR2 as FYNNEI. This CDR3 comprises 13 residues. The CDR3 protein is CASTHGRDTEAFF.

The V and J genes are TRBV10-2 and TRBJ2-2. The CDR3 is made up of 13 amino acids. Germline V gene data show CDR1 as WSHSY and CDR2 as SAAADI. The CDR3 sequence is CASRPSNTGELFF.

J is TRBJ2-3 and V is TRBV12-3 or TRBV12-4; TCRdb proposes TRBD1, but this gene call is untestable without DNA. CDR3 length: 17 amino acids. The CDR3 loop is CASSSPPTGFVADTQYF.

V is TRBV2 and J is TRBJ2-7. This CDR3 comprises 12 residues. Per germline, CDR1 SNHLY and CDR2 FYNNEI. Here the CDR3 reads CASRPVDYEQYF.

The CDR3 loop is CASGQGLPNVQTQYF. The chain is built from TRBV7-7 and TRBJ2-5; absent DNA, TCRdb's TRBD1 call cannot be checked. This CDR3 has 15 amino acids. Germline lookup yields CDR1 SSHAT and CDR2 FNYEAQ (reference sequence).

The gene calls are TRBV6-1 and TRBJ1-2. The CDR3 consists of 13 residues. The germline V gene has CDR1 MNHNS and CDR2 SASEGT. The CDR3 sequence: CASRAGVYYGYTF.

The chain couples TRBV18 to TRBJ1-5; the D call of TRBD1 rests on TCRdb alone, since no DNA is present to check it. Looked up from germline, CDR1 is KGHSH and CDR2 is LQKENI. The CDR3 spans 12 residues. The CDR3 sequence: CASSGDVGAQHF.

This chain connects TRBV25-1 to TRBJ2-1; as DNA is missing, the TRBD2 call by TCRdb cannot be tested. The CDR3 covers 16 residues. Germline V gene data show CDR1 as MGHDK and CDR2 as SYGVNS. The CDR3 here is CASRGRLAGEGNEQFF.

The chain links TRBV5-1 to TRBJ2-7. CDR1 and CDR2 (germline): SGHRS, YFSETQ. The CDR3 spans 15 residues. CDR3 amino acids: CASSFYNTLDYEQYF.

The chain uses TRBV5-5 and TRBJ2-3; the D gene TCRdb calls, TRBD1, cannot be checked with no DNA. Germline loops: CDR1 SGHKS, CDR2 YYEKEE (reference sequence). The CDR3 is 16 residues long. CDR3 loop: CASSVPGQGLTDTQYF.

V usage is TRBV7-6 and J usage is TRBJ2-1; TCRdb proposes TRBD1, but this gene call is untestable without DNA. Germline lookup yields CDR1 SGHVS and CDR2 FNYEAQ. The CDR3 contains 15 residues. This chain's CDR3 is CASSSAGAKNNEQFF.

The chain employs TRBV20-1 and TRBJ2-1; TCRdb names TRBD2, which stays unverified in the absence of DNA. The CDR3 is made up of 14 amino acids. In germline, CDR1 is DFQATT, CDR2 SNEGSKA (reference sequence). The CDR3 is CSASLAVKYNEQFF.

The V and J genes are TRBV7-9 and TRBJ1-4; the D call of TRBD1 rests on TCRdb alone, since no DNA is present to check it. CDR3 length: 16 amino acids. Germline V gene sequence: CDR1 SEHNR, CDR2 FQNEAQ (reference sequence). The CDR3 loop reads CASSTTWGSANEKLFF.

The chain recombines TRBV9 with TRBJ2-1; lacking DNA, the TRBD1 call made by TCRdb goes unchecked. Germline lookup yields CDR1 SGDLS and CDR2 YYNGEE. This CDR3 is built from 15 residues. The CDR3 loop is CASSDRDSSYNEQFF.

CDR3 residues: CASSVGAGVGSYEQYF. The chain employs TRBV9 and TRBJ2-7; TCRdb outputs TRBD2, but without DNA this stays unchecked. The germline CDR1 and CDR2 sequences are SGDLS and YYNGEE. This CDR3 contains 16 residues.

The gene calls are TRBV12-3 or TRBV12-4 and TRBJ1-1. The CDR3 has 13 amino acids. This CDR3 reads CASRDGIFTEAFF.

CDR3: CASSLRTGDYEQYF. The chain recombines TRBV27 with TRBJ2-7; the D call from TCRdb, TRBD1, cannot be confirmed without DNA. Germline CDR1 and CDR2: MNHEY and SMNVEV (reference sequence). The CDR3 has 14 residues.

CDR3 region: CASSSSTSTGTRNSQDTQYF. The rearrangement joins TRBV5-1 to TRBJ2-3; TCRdb picks TRBD2, but there is no DNA to check that call. Germline V lookup: CDR1 SGHRS, CDR2 YFSETQ. This CDR3 region has 20 residues.

The V and J genes are TRBV7-2 and TRBJ1-2; the D call of TRBD1 rests on TCRdb alone, since no DNA is present to check it. The length of the CDR3 is 14 residues. The V gene's germline CDR1 is SGHTA and CDR2 FQGNSA. The CDR3 here is CASSLGLGGSGYTF.

The J gene is TRBJ1-5, the V gene TRBV4-1; TCRdb lists TRBD1, though no DNA is available to test this call. This CDR3 is built from 15 residues. Germline V gene lookup returns CDR1 MGHRA and CDR2 YSYEKL. The CDR3 loop reads CASSLGWGGNQPQHF.

The rearrangement links TRBV9 to TRBJ2-6; TCRdb calls TRBD1, which cannot be checked without DNA. CDR3 length: 19 amino acids. Germline V lookup: CDR1 SGDLS, CDR2 YYNGEE. CDR3 sequence: CASSVVRAGVQSGANVLTF.